This T cell receptor (beta chain) comes out of a study of T cells in localized non-small cell lung cancer. CDR3 length: 14 residues. The J segment lost 1 base and the V segment lost 4 bases, leaving 3 bases of the junction unmatched. CDR1 and CDR2 (germline): SGDLS, YYNGEE. This clone turned up a few times. The target antigen is unknown. Whole-study results and caveats: There was an association of higher blood T cell density with longer overall survival. Adjacent lung was found to contain a median roughly 60 of the top 100 tumor clones. Compared with tumor, uninvolved adjacent lung displayed greater T cell clonality, ranking highest overall. Because sequencing included only one region (of the tumor), heterogeneity remains possible.

The data were produced by immunoSEQ multiplex PCR, yet TCRdb's version contains in-frame clones alone and is incomplete. The data show some 12,000 clones, 85% seen once. The sequencing here drew on peripheral blood, taken before any cancer treatment. The rearrangement links TRBV9 to TRBJ1-1; 8 bases map to TRBD1. This receptor was identified in a male donor at least 60 years old with stage III lung adenocarcinoma. The CDR3 bases are TGTGCCAGCAGCTTGGGGACAGGGAACACTGAAGCTTTCTTT. It encodes CASSLGTGNTEAFF. The full variable domain, completed using reference TRBV9 and TRBJ1-1, is DSGVTQTPKHLITATGQRVTLRCSPRSGDLSVYWYQQSLDQGLQFLIQYYNGEERAKGNILERFSAQQFPDLHSELNLSSLELGDSALYFCASSLGTGNTEAFFGQGTRLTVV.